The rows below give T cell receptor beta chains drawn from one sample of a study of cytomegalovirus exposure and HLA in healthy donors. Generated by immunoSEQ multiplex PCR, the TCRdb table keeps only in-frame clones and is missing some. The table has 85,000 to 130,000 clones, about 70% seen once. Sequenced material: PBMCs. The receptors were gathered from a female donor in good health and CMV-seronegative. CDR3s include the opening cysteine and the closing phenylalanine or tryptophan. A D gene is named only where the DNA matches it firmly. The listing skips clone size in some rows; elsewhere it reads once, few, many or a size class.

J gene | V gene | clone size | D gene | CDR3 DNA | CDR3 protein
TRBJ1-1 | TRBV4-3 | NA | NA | TGCGCCAGCAGTCACCGGGACAACGAAGCTTTCTTT | CASSHRDNEAFF
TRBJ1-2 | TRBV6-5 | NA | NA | TGTGCCAGCAGTTCCGGTCCTAACTATGGCTACACCTTC | CASSSGPNYGYTF
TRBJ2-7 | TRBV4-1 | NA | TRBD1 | TGCGCCAGCAGCCCCCTGGACAGGGGGAACGAGCAGTACTTC | CASSPLDRGNEQYF
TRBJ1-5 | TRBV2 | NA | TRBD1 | TGTGCCAGCAACCTAAAGAGGGGGGACAGGGGAAGCAATCAGCCCCAGCATTTT | CASNLKRGDRGSNQPQHF
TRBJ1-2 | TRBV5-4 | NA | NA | TGTGCCAGCAGCTTGGTCGGGGTCACTAGCTACACCTTC | CASSLVGVTSYTF
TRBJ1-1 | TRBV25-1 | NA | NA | TGTGCCAGCAGACCCATAGGGGAGGCGGACACTGAAGCTTTCTTT | CASRPIGEADTEAFF
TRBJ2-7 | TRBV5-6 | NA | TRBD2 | TGTGCCAGCAGCTCGGGATTGGGAGGGAGCTCCTACGAGCAGTACTTC | CASSSGLGGSSYEQYF
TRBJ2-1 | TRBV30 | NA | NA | TGTGCCTGGAGTCGGGTGGGCAGGGGATATAATGAGCAGTTCTTC | CAWSRVGRGYNEQFF
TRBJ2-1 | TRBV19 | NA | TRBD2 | TGTGCCAGTAGTAGGAGCGGGAGTTACAATGAGCAGTTCTTC | CASSRSGSYNEQFF
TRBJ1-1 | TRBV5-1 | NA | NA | TGCGCCAGCAGCTTGAGCGGGGCGAACACTGAAGCTTTCTTT | CASSLSGANTEAFF
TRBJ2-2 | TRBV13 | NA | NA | TGTGCCAGCAGCTCTGGGGACACACCGAACACCGGGGAGCTGTTTTTT | CASSSGDTPNTGELFF
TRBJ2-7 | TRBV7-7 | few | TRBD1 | TGTGCTAGCAGCCTTGGGACAGGGATTGGGGACGAGCAGTACTTC | CASSLGTGIGDEQYF
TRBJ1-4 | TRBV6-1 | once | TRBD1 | TGTGCCAGCAGTGGGGGACAGACTAATGAAAAACTGTTTTTT | CASSGGQTNEKLFF
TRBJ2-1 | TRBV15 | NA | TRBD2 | TGTGCCTCCACTAGCGGACCACTTGATGAGCAGTTCTTC | CASTSGPLDEQFF
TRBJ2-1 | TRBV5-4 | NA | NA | TGTGCCAGCATGGCGGGGTCCTACAATGAGCAGTTCTTC | CASMAGSYNEQFF
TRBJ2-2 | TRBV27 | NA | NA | TGTGCCAGCAGTACTCCGCAGGGCGGAACCGGGGAGCTGTTTTTT | CASSTPQGGTGELFF
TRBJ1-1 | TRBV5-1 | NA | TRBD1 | TGCGCCAGCAGCACCACCGGGACAGGAGACACTGAAGCTTTCTTT | CASSTTGTGDTEAFF
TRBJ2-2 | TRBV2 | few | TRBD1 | TGTGCCAGCAGGGGTACAGGGGGCATTAGCTCCCAGGGGAGCACCGGGGAGCTGTTTTTT | CASRGTGGISSQGSTGELFF
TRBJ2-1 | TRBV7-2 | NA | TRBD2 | TGTGCCAGCAGCTCGGGACTAGGTGTCTACAATGAGCAGTTCTTC | CASSSGLGVYNEQFF
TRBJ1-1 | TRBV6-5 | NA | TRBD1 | TGTGCCAGCACCCCCCCGGGACAGGGTCTTGGAGCTTTCTTT | CASTPPGQGLGAFF
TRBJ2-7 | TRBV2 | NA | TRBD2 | TGTGCCAGCAGTGAGGTTAGCGGGAGTAAAGTCTACGAGCAGTACTTC | CASSEVSGSKVYEQYF
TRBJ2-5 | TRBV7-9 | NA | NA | TGTGCCAGCAGCTTTGTCGGGGGGAAGGGGGATCAAGAGACCCAGTACTTC | CASSFVGGKGDQETQYF
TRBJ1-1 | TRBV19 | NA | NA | TGTGCCAGTAGTACCAGGGTTTCCTTGAACACTGAAGCTTTCTTT | CASSTRVSLNTEAFF
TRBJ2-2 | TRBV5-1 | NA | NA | TGCGCCAGCAGCTTGGAGACAGTTACGAACACCGGGGAGCTGTTTTTT | CASSLETVTNTGELFF
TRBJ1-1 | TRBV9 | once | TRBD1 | TGTGCCAGCAGCGCGCATGGGACAGCGAACACTGAAGCTTTCTTT | CASSAHGTANTEAFF
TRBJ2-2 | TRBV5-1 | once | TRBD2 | TGCGCCAGCAGCTTCCTAGCGGGAGGGACGAACACCGGGGAGCTGTTTTTT | CASSFLAGGTNTGELFF
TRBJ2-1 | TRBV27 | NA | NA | TGTGCCAGCAGCCTTAGGGGGGGACTACTATACAATGAGCAGTTCTTC | CASSLRGGLLYNEQFF
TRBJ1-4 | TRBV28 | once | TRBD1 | TGTGCCAGCAGTCGGACAGGGGGCTATGAAAAACTGTTTTTT | CASSRTGGYEKLFF
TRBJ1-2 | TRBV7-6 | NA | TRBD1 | TGTGCCAGCAGCTCCCAAACAGGGGGAGGAATCCATGGCTACACCTTC | CASSSQTGGGIHGYTF
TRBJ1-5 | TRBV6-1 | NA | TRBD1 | TGTGCCAGCAGCTCCGAGATTACAGGGGGCCAGCCCCAGCATTTT | CASSSEITGGQPQHF
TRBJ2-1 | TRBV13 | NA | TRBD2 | TGTGCCAGCAGCTTTTTCGCGGGAGGTAACAATGAGCAGTTCTTC | CASSFFAGGNNEQFF
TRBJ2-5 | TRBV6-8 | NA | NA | TGTGCCAGCAGCCCCCATAAGCCGCTAGCGCCCAAGGGGGAGACCCAGTACTTC | CASSPHKPLAPKGETQYF
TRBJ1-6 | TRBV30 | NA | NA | TGTGCCTGGAGCCGTGTTAATTCACCCCTCCACTTT | CAWSRVNSPLHF
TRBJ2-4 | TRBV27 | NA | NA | TGTGCCAGCAGCTGGTCAGTCCAAAACATTCAGTACTTC | CASSWSVQNIQYF
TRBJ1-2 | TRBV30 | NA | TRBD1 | TGTGCCTGGGGAATAACCGGGACAGGGGTGGGCTACACCTTC | CAWGITGTGVGYTF
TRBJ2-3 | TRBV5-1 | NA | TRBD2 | TGCGCCAGCAGTCCCGGACTAGCGGGGACAGATACGCAGTATTTT | CASSPGLAGTDTQYF
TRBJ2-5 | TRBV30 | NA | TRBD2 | TGTGCCTGGGGGAGGGTGGGGGAGCAGTACTTC | CAWGRVGEQYF
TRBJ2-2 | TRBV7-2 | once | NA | TGTGCCAGCAGCCGCCGGACGAGGGTCACCGGGGAGCTGTTTTTT | CASSRRTRVTGELFF
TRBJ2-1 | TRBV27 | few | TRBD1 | TGTGCCAGCAGTTTCTTGTCAGGACAGGGATACAATGAGCAGTTCTTC | CASSFLSGQGYNEQFF
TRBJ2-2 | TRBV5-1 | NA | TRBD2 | TGCGCCAGCAGCACTCCTGGGACTAGCGTGAACACCGGGGAGCTGTTTTTT | CASSTPGTSVNTGELFF
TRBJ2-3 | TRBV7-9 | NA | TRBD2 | TGTGCCAGCAGCTCCCGACTGATCCTAGCGGGCACAGATACGCAGTATTTT | CASSSRLILAGTDTQYF
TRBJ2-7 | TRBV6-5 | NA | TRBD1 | TGTGCCAGCAGGAGAGACAGGGCGGTCTACGAGCAGTACTTC | CASRRDRAVYEQYF
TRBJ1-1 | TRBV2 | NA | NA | TGTGCCAGCAGGGACAGTCACACTGAAGCTTTCTTT | CASRDSHTEAFF
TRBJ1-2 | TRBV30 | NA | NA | TGTGCCTGGAGCAAAAATAGGGGAAGCTACACCTTC | CAWSKNRGSYTF
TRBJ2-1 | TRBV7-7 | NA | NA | TGTGCCAGCAGCCCTGTTGCGGGGAACAATGAGCAGTTCTTC | CASSPVAGNNEQFF
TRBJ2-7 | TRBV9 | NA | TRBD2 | TGTGCCAGCAGCCCTAGCGGGAGATACGAGCAGTACTTC | CASSPSGRYEQYF
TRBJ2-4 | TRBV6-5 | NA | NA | TGTGCCAGCGGAGCGCCCGGGGCCAAAAACATTCAGTACTTC | CASGAPGAKNIQYF
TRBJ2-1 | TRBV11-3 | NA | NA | TGTGCCAGCAGCGGCGGGACGTCGCCCCCAAGTGAGCAGTTCTTC | CASSGGTSPPSEQFF
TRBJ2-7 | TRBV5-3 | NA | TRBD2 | TGTGCCAGAAGCGGGGGGGTAGCCTACGAGCAGTACTTC | CARSGGVAYEQYF
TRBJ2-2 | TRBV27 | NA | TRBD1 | TGTGCCAGCAGTTTTACAGGGGTTGGGGCCGGGGAGCTGTTTTTT | CASSFTGVGAGELFF
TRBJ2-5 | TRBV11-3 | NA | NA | TGTGCCAGCACCAGTGAAGAGACCCAGTACTTC | CASTSEETQYF